The following is a TCR beta chain sequence with its context. As yet, its antigen is unknown. This sample is part of a study of synovial regulatory T cells in juvenile arthritis. Study results and caveats: Largely private between patients, iaTreg TCR repertoires showed partial overlap with synovial Teff and blood CPL repertoires. Blood Treg cells that were inflammation-associated showed lower TCR diversity than other blood Treg cells. Synovial Treg CDR3 sequences overlapped more with iaTregs than other circulating Tregs.

Median disease duration was about 7 years, range 0.2-19.1. This CDR3 contains 13 residues. Only the protein is on record. Per germline, CDR1 SEHNR and CDR2 FQNEAQ (reference sequence). Produced via immunoSEQ multiplex PCR; TCRdb's table is partial and in-frame only. The sample table includes just under 10,000 clones. The source of this sequence is a donor aged 2 to 35 with juvenile idiopathic arthritis. The sample consisted of Treg cells from blood. This sample's subset: remaining (HLA-DR-negative) circulating blood Treg cells. V is TRBV7-9 and J is TRBJ2-7. The chain's CDR3 is CASSLGRSYEQYF.